This T cell receptor (beta chain) comes out of a study of blood T cells in healthy people across ages. Study as a whole: Template switching retrieved approximately one barcoded beta molecule for each two T cells.

Germline CDR1 and CDR2: LGHDT and YNNKEL (reference sequence). The CDR3 sequence is 15 residues long. J was trimmed by 9 bases and V by 1 base; bases with no gene match: 7. Whole-study results and caveats: Compared with aged donors, long-lived donors showed fewer expanded clones, suggesting selection.

In its sample, this clonotype was seen many times. Antigen: not known. A sample-barcoded 5' primer and a J-beta primer mix were used in a second PCR of roughly 6 to 11 cycles. TCRdb re-called the 5' RACE reads through MiXCR, storing one row per CDR3 protein. The data show about 1.7 million distinct CDR3 sequences, roughly 30% seen once. Each sample gave at least 6.5 million isolated PBMCs. This TCR derives from a woman in her 30s in good health. The sequenced sample was blood. This chain joins TRBV3-1 and TRBJ2-1, with TRBD1 identical over 9 bases. CDR3 in DNA: TGTGCCAGCAGCCAAGGATGGACAGGGGCGGCTGAGCAGTTCTTC. It is translated as CASSQGWTGAAEQFF.